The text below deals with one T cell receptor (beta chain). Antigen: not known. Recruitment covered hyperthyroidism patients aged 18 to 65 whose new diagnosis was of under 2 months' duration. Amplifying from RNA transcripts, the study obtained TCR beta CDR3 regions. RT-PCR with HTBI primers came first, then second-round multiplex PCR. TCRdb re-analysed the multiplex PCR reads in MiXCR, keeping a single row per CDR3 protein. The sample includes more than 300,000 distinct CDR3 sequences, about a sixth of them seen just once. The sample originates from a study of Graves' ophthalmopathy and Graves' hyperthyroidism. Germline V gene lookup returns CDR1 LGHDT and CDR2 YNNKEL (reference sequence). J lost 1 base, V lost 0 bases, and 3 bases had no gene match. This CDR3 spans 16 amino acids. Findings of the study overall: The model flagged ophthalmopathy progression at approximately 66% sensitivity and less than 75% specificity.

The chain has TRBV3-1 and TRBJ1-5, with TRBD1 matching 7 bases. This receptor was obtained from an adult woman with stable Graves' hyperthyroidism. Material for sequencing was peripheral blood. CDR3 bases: TGTGCCAGCAGCCAAGATGGGACAGCGAGCAATCAGCCCCAGCATTTT. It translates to CASSQDGTASNQPQHF. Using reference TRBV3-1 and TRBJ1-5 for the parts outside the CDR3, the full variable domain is DTAVSQTPKYLVTQMGNDKSIKCEQNLGHDTMYWYKQDSKKFLKIMFSYNNKELIINETVPNRFSPKSPDKAHLNLHINSLELGDSAVYFCASSQDGTASNQPQHFGDGTRLSIL.